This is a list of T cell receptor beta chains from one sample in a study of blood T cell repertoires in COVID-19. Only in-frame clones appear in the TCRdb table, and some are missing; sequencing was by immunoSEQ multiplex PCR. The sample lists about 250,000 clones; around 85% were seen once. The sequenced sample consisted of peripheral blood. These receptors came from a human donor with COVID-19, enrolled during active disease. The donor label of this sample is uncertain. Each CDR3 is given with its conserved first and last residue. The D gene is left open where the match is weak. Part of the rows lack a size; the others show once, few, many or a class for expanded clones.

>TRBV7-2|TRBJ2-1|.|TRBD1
CASSPGTGGGDEQFF
TGTGCCAGCAGCCCCGGGACAGGTGGGGGAGATGAGCAGTTCTTC
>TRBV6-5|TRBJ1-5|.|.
CASIEISGSNQPQHF
TGTGCCAGCATCGAGATATCGGGGAGCAATCAGCCCCAGCATTTT
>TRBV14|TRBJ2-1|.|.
CASSQDLVAPNEQFF
TGTGCCAGCAGCCAAGATCTCGTAGCGCCTAATGAGCAGTTCTTC
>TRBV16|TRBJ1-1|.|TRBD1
CASSQLRDSEAFF
TGTGCCAGCAGCCAATTGAGGGACAGTGAAGCTTTCTTT
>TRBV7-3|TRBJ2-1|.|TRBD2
CASSSRGTSGTNEQFF
TGTGCCAGCAGCTCCCGCGGGACTAGCGGGACCAATGAGCAGTTCTTC
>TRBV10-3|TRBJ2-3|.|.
CAILGGASDTQYF
TGTGCCATCTTAGGAGGGGCATCGGATACGCAGTATTTT
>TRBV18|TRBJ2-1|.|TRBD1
CASSPTGQGGDNEQFF
TGTGCCAGCTCACCCACGGGACAGGGCGGCGACAATGAGCAGTTCTTC
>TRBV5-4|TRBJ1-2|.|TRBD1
CASSPDLGQALGYTF
TGTGCCAGCAGCCCGGACTTGGGACAGGCCTTGGGCTACACCTTC
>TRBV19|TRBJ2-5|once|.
CASSISAGQETQYF
TGTGCCAGTAGTATTTCGGCAGGGCAAGAGACCCAGTACTTC
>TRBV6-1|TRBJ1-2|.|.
CASSESPGLYGYTF
TGTGCCAGCAGTGAGAGCCCAGGGCTCTATGGCTACACCTTC
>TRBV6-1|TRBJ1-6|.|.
CASSEAVRGGSSPLHF
TGTGCCAGCAGTGAAGCAGTCCGGGGGGGGAGTTCACCCCTCCACTTT
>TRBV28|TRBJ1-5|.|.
CASSLFGVSQPQHF
TGTGCCAGCAGTTTGTTCGGGGTATCCCAGCCCCAGCATTTT
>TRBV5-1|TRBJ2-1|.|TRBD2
CASSPRGGGSQDEQFF
TGCGCCAGCAGCCCTAGGGGTGGCGGGAGTCAAGATGAGCAGTTCTTC
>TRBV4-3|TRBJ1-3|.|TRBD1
CASSQAGPGQLGNTIYF
TGCGCCAGCAGCCAAGCGGGGCCGGGACAGTTAGGAAACACCATATATTTT
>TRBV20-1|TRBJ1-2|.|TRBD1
CSARTGDGYTF
TGCAGTGCCCGGACAGGGGACGGCTACACCTTC
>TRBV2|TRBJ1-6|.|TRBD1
CASSDQGVSASPLHF
TGTGCCAGCAGCGACCAGGGGGTATCGGCTTCACCCCTCCACTTT
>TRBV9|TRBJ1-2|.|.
CASSEHAGEYGYTF
TGTGCCAGCAGCGAGCACGCAGGGGAGTATGGCTACACCTTC
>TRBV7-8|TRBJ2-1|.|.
CASSLANGIYNEQFF
TGTGCCAGCAGCTTAGCGAACGGGATCTACAATGAGCAGTTCTTC
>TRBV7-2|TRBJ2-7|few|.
CASSLLSPTYEQYF
TGTGCCAGCAGCTTATTAAGCCCGACCTACGAGCAGTACTTC
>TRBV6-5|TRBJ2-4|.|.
CASSATSLGKNIQYF
TGTGCCAGCAGCGCTACTAGTTTAGGCAAAAACATTCAGTACTTC
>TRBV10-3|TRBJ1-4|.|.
CAISESTLGSVNEKLFF
TGTGCCATCAGTGAGTCGACTCTGGGTTCTGTTAATGAAAAACTGTTTTTT
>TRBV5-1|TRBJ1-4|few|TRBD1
CASSLGQGDEKLFF
TGCGCCAGCAGTCTGGGACAGGGGGATGAAAAACTGTTTTTT
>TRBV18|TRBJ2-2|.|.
CASSPRSSGGELFF
TGTGCCAGCTCTCCCCGGTCCAGCGGCGGGGAGCTGTTTTTT
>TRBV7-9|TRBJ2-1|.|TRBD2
CASSLPSGRDNEQFF
TGTGCCAGCAGCTTACCCAGCGGGAGGGACAATGAGCAGTTCTTC
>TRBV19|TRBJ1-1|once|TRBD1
CASSPDRDTEAFF
TGTGCCAGTAGTCCAGACAGGGACACTGAAGCTTTCTTT
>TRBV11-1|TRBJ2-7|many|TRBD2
CASSPLLAGGSYEQYF
TGTGCCAGCAGCCCACTACTAGCGGGGGGCTCCTACGAGCAGTACTTC
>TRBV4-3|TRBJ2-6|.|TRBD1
CASSQASTGDSGANVLTF
TGCGCCAGCAGCCAAGCCTCGACAGGGGACTCTGGGGCCAACGTCCTGACTTTC
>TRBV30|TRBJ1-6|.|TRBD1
CAWSTTKGQGTSPLHF
TGTGCCTGGAGTACGACCAAGGGACAGGGGACTTCACCCCTCCACTTT
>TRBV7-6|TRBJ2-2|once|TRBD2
CASSPRTSGTGELFF
TGTGCCAGCAGCCCACGGACTAGCGGCACCGGGGAGCTGTTTTTT
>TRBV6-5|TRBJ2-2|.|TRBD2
CASSEREIAGELFF
TGTGCCAGCAGCGAGCGGGAGATCGCCGGGGAGCTGTTTTTT
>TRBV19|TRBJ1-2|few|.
CASSRQGIYGYTF
TGTGCCAGTAGTCGGCAGGGGATCTATGGCTACACCTTC
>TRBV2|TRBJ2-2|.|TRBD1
CAVLEVEGGRSGIGELFF
TGTGCCGTCCTTGAAGTCGAAGGGGGCCGAAGTGGAATCGGGGAGCTGTTTTTT
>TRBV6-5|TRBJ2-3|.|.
CASRPDRSTDTQYF
TGTGCCAGCAGACCGGACAGAAGCACAGATACGCAGTATTTT
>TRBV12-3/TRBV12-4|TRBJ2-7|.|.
CASSWGLYEQYF
TGTGCCAGCAGCTGGGGACTTTACGAGCAGTACTTC
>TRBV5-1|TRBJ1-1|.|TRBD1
CASSGQGAGGEAFF
TGCGCCAGCAGCGGACAGGGGGCTGGGGGTGAAGCTTTCTTT
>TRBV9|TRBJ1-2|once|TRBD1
CASSVGQGGRVAF
TGTGCCAGCAGCGTCGGACAGGGGGGACGAGTAGCTTTC
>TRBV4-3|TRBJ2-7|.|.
CASSQGRGREQYF
TGCGCCAGCAGCCAAGGTCGGGGTCGGGAGCAGTACTTC
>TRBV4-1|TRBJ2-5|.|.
CASSQEDSFIGKTQYF
TGCGCCAGCAGCCAAGAAGACTCCTTTATAGGAAAGACCCAGTACTTC
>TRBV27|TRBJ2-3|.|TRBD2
CASSLEVAGSSDTQYF
TGTGCCAGCAGTTTAGAGGTAGCGGGGTCGTCGGATACGCAGTATTTT